The T cell receptor (beta chain) described here comes from a study of human T cells and chemical hapten exposure. TCRdb itself ran the RACE reads through MiXCR, one entry per CDR3 protein. In the table there are nearly 85,000 distinct CDR3 sequences, 11% of which are singletons. Germline V gene data show CDR1 as KGHDR and CDR2 as SFDVKD. Trimming cost V 3 bases and J 4 bases, with 11 bases left between them. The CDR3 is 14 amino acids. Time point of the sample: patch test 2, 6 weeks after DPC sensitization. Treatment indicated: therapeutic diphenylcyclopropenone sensitization with weekly scalp DPC. Each patch-test visit's blood sample preceded patch application. Alopecia patients, 18 to 70 years old and DPC-suitable, served as donors. Someone pulled total RNA out of unfractionated whole blood. In this sample, this clonotype turned up many times.

The sample in question was whole blood, obtained in connection with sensitization to the hapten diphenylcyclopropenone (DPC). This sequence originates from a young man with alopecia areata. Some clones in this sample may be carry-over from other donors' samples. The V gene is TRBV24-1, the J gene TRBJ1-2; D uncertain. The CDR3 sequence is CATSDLQKTYGYTF. The CDR3 DNA reads TGTGCCACCAGTGATCTACAGAAAACCTATGGCTACACCTTC.